The clone carrying this TCR beta chain was recorded only once. Its cognate antigen is unknown. Sequenced by immunoSEQ multiplex PCR; TCRdb stores in-frame clones only, minus some. The data show about 2.1 million clones, roughly 91% seen once. Germline CDR1 reads PRHDT; CDR2 reads FYEKMQ (reference sequence). Trimming cost V 4 bases and J 1 base, with 6 bases left between them. This CDR3 comprises 13 residues. Cells designated naive CD8 were CD45RO-negative and were positively selected for CCR7, with terminally differentiated effector memory CD45RA+ cells excluded. Only Caucasian adults living in Nashville, Tennessee made up the donor group. These data originate in a study of shared clonotypes between healthy human individuals. General study points: Non-shared clonotypes displayed generation probabilities falling below those of clonotypes present in all four donors.

This sequence joins TRBV13 and TRBJ2-3; no reliable D call. The TCR sequence derives from a young man in good health. Some clones in this sample may be carry-over from other donors' samples. The specimen was naive CD8+ T cells from PBMCs. CDR3 nucleotide sequence: TGTGCCAGCAGCTCTTTCCGCACAGATACGCAGTATTTT. Its translation: CASSSFRTDTQYF.